This T cell receptor (beta chain) was profiled in a study of blood T cell repertoires in COVID-19. Study background: Sample material is recorded as cDNA or gDNA derived from T cells, B-cell-depleted T cells, or PBMCs.

The J segment lost 6 bases and the V segment lost 3 bases, leaving 8 bases of the junction unmatched. In germline, CDR1 is GTSNPN, CDR2 SVGIG (reference sequence). This CDR3 contains 15 residues. Generated by immunoSEQ multiplex PCR, the TCRdb table keeps only in-frame clones and is missing some. Among 290,000 or so clones listed, roughly 85% were seen once. This TCR was sampled from a middle-aged man with active or convalescent COVID-19. The sample taken for sequencing was peripheral blood. The rearrangement joins TRBV30 to TRBJ1-6, with 7 bases identical to TRBD1. The CDR3 reads CAWSFTTGTNSPLHF. The DNA of the CDR3 is TGTGCCTGGAGCTTTACGACAGGGACTAATTCACCCCTCCACTTT.